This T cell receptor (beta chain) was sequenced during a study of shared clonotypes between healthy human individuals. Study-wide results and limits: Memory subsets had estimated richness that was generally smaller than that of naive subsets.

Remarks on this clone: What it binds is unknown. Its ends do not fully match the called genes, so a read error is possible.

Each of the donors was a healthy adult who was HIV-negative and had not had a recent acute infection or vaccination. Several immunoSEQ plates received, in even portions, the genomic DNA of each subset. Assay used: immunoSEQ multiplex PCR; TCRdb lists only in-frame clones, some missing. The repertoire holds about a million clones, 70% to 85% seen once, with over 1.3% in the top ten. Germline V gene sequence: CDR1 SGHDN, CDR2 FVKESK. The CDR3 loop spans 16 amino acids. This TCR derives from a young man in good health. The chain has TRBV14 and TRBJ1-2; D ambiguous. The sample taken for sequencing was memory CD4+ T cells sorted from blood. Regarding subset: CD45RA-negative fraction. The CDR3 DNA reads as TGTGCCAGCAGTCAAGGCGTTATGGGGAACAACTATGGCTACACCTTC. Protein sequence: CASSQGVMGNNYGYTF. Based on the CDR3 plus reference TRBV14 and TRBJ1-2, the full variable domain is EAGVTQFPSHSVIEKGQTVTLRCDPISGHDNLYWYRRVMGKEIKFLLHFVKESKQDESGMPNNRFLAERTGGTYSTLKVQPAELEDSGVYFCASSQGVMGNNYGYTFGSGTRLTVV.